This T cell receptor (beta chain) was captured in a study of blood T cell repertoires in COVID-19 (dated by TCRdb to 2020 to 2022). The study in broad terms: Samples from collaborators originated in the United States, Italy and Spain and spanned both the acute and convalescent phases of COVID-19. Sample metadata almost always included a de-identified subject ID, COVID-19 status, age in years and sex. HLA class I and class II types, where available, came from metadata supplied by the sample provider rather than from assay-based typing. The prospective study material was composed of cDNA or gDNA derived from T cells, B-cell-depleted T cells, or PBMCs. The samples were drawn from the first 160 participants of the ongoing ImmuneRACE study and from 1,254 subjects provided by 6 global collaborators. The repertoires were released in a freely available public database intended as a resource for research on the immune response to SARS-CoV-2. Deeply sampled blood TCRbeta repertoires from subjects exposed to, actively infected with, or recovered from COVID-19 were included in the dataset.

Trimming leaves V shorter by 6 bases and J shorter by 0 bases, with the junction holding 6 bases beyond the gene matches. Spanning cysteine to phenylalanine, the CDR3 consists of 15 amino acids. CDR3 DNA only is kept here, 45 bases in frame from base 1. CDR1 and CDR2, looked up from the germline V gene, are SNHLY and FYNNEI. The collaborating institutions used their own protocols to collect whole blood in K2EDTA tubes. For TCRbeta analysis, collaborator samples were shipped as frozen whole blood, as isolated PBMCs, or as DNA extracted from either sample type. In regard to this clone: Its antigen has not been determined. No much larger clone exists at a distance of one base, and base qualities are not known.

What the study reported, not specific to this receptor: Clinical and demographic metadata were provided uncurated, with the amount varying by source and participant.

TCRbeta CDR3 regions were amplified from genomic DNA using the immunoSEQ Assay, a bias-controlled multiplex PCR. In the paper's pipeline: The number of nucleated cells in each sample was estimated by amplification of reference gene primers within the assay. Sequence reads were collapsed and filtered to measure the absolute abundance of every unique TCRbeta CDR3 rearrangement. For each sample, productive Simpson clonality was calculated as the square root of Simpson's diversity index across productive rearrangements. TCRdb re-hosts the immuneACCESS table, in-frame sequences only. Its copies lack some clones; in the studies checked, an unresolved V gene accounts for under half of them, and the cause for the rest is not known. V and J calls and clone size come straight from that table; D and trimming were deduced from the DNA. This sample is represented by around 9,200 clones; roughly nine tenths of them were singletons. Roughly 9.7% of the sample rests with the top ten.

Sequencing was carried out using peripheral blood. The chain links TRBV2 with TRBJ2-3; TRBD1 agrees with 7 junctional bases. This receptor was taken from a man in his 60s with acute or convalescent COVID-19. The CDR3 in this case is CASSGRGKSTDTQYF. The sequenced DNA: TGTGCCAGCAGCGGCAGGGGGAAGAGCACAGATACGCAGTATTTT.